Each of the 15 T cell receptor beta chains below was sequenced from the same sample in a study of blood T cell repertoires in COVID-19. Assay used: immunoSEQ multiplex PCR; TCRdb lists only in-frame clones, some missing. The profile shows 280,000 or so clones, approximately 89% of them singletons. What was sequenced was peripheral blood. The receptors were sampled from a woman in her twenties or thirties who had recovered from COVID-19.

Only a few counts were recorded for this clone. The chain carries TRBV7-3 and TRBJ2-1; the D gene is possibly TRBD1 (5 bases). Trimming removed 0 bases from V and 5 bases from J, with 17 bases in between. The CDR3 loop spans 17 amino acids. Germline V gene lookup returns CDR1 SGHTA and CDR2 FQGTGA. CDR3 sequence reads: CASSLTGSGLVDNEQFF. CDR3 DNA sequence: TGTGCCAGCAGCTTAACTGGGTCAGGGCTCGTAGACAATGAGCAGTTCTTC.

The chain is built from TRBV5-8 and TRBJ1-5; D unresolved. With 0 bases removed from V and 7 bases from J, the gap between germline ends came to 14 bases. Germline values: CDR1 SGHTS, CDR2 YDEGEE. This CDR3 contains 15 residues. CDR3 sequence reads: CASSLAARPGQPQHF. The CDR3 coding sequence is TGTGCCAGCAGCTTGGCTGCCAGGCCGGGGCAGCCCCAGCATTTT. The full variable domain, rest sourced from reference TRBV5-8 and TRBJ1-5, is EAGVTQSPTHLIKTRGQQATLRCSPISGHTSVYWYQQALGLGLQFLLWYDEGEERNRGNFPPRFSGRQFPNYSSELNVNALELEDSALYLCASSLAARPGQPQHFGDGTRLSIL.

This clone is a singleton in its sample. The V gene is TRBV11-2, the J gene TRBJ2-1, with 10 bases fitting TRBD1. Germline assignment: CDR1 SGHAT and CDR2 FQNNGV. The CDR3 length is 18 residues. J lost 4 bases, V lost 1 base, and 10 bases had no gene match. In DNA, the CDR3 is TGTGCCAGCAGCTTAGGGGACAGGGGACTCACCTTTTACAATGAGCAGTTCTTC. This translates into CASSLGDRGLTFYNEQFF. The full variable domain, rest sourced from reference TRBV11-2 and TRBJ2-1, is EAGVAQSPRYKIIEKRQSVAFWCNPISGHATLYWYQQILGQGPKLLIQFQNNGVVDDSQLPKDRFSAERLKGVDSTLKIQPAKLEDSAVYLCASSLGDRGLTFYNEQFFGPGTRLTVL.

The V gene is TRBV6-5, the J gene TRBJ1-6; 9 bases map to TRBD1. CDR1 is MNHEY and CDR2 is SVGAGI in the germline V gene. V trimming: 0 bases; J trimming: 10 bases; junction bases outside the gene matches: 7. This CDR3 is 16 amino acids long. CDR3: CASSYSGQGTGSPLHF. Written as DNA, the CDR3 is TGTGCCAGCAGTTACTCGGGACAGGGCACCGGATCACCCCTCCACTTT.

V gene TRBV28 combines with J gene TRBJ2-2; 7 bases map to TRBD1. The CDR3 sequence is 16 residues long. Per germline, CDR1 MDHEN and CDR2 SYDVKM. Trimming at V came to 1 base and at J to 2 bases, leaving 4 bases not matched to a gene. CDR3 coding DNA: TGTGCCAGCAGTTTATATCGGGACAGTAACACCGGGGAGCTGTTTTTT. Translating gives CASSLYRDSNTGELFF.

The rearrangement links TRBV2 to TRBJ2-5; 8 positions agree with TRBD1. With 6 bases clipped from V and 3 bases from J, the junction kept 6 bases outside the gene matches. Germline CDR1 reads SNHLY; CDR2 reads FYNNEI. The CDR3 runs to 14 residues. In nucleotides, the CDR3 is TGTGCCAGCAGAGTAGACAGGGGAAAAGAGACCCAGTACTTC. Protein sequence: CASRVDRGKETQYF.

This clone was picked up a small number of times. The V call is TRBV11-3, the J call TRBJ2-3; no firm D call. V was shortened by 1 base and J by 4 bases, with 9 bases between the two germline ends. The CDR3 consists of 14 residues. Germline V gene lookup returns CDR1 SGHNT and CDR2 YENEEA. This CDR3 reads CASSLGLSSDTQYF. The CDR3 nucleotides are TGTGCCAGCAGCTTAGGGCTCTCCTCAGATACGCAGTATTTT.

This chain uses TRBV2 with TRBJ2-7; D gene unclear. Trimming shortened V by 7 bases and J by 3 bases, and 19 bases separated the two germline ends. Germline V lookup: CDR1 SNHLY, CDR2 FYNNEI. The CDR3 is 15 residues long. The CDR3 here is CASTGQHRSLYEQYF. CDR3 sequence (DNA): TGTGCCAGCACTGGCCAACACAGATCCCTCTACGAGCAGTACTTC.

The chain is built from TRBV28 and TRBJ1-1, with D perhaps matching TRBD1 (5 bases). The length of the CDR3 is 12 residues. Trimming stripped 6 bases from V and 11 bases from J, with 16 bases between. Looked up from germline, CDR1 is MDHEN and CDR2 is SYDVKM. The CDR3 nucleotides read TGTGCCAGCAGCTCCCGGTGGGGGGTGGCTTTCTTT. Protein sequence: CASSSRWGVAFF.

The chain joins TRBV6-1 to TRBJ2-5; D unresolved. The CDR3 length is 13 residues. Germline-derived CDR1 and CDR2 are MNHNS and SASEGT. Between the trimmed V and J ends, which lost 3 bases and 1 base, there was a span of 6 bases. DNA of the CDR3: TGTGCCAGCAGTGACAGATTCCAAGAGACCCAGTACTTC. Protein sequence: CASSDRFQETQYF.

The chain carries TRBV7-3 and TRBJ2-7, with a possible D match to TRBD2 (5 bases). This CDR3 spans 12 amino acids. Trimming left V 5 bases short and J 6 bases short, with 11 bases between. Germline V gene data show CDR1 as SGHTA and CDR2 as FQGTGA. In nucleotides, the CDR3 is TGTGCCAGCAGCCCTCCCGGAGGCGAGCAGTACTTC. Protein: CASSPPGGEQYF.

This clone was counted a single time. The chain employs TRBV7-2 and TRBJ1-1; D gene unclear. The CDR3 is 12 amino acids. Germline CDR1 is SGHTA and CDR2 is FQGNSA. The V end was cut by 1 base, the J end by 4 bases, with 4 bases between. CDR3 sequence (DNA): TGTGCCAGCAGCTTAGGTATCACTGAAGCTTTCTTT. It translates to CASSLGITEAFF.

The J gene is TRBJ1-2, the V gene TRBV11-2; D is undetermined. V was clipped by 3 bases and J by 2 bases, with 7 bases between them. CDR3 length equals 13 residues. CDR1 is SGHAT, CDR2 FQNNGV, per germline. The CDR3 DNA is TGTGCCAGCAGCTTTCCCGGGAACTATGGCTACACCTTC. Translating gives CASSFPGNYGYTF.

The J gene is TRBJ1-2, the V gene TRBV28; 7 bases are a match to TRBD1. The CDR3 extends over 15 amino acids. Germline CDR1 and CDR2: MDHEN and SYDVKM. V shed 7 bases, J shed 2 bases, and the junction held 10 bases outside the gene matches. CDR3 region: CASITRGARNYGYTF. The CDR3 DNA reads as TGTGCCAGCATCACCAGGGGGGCCCGGAACTATGGCTACACCTTC.

This clone was counted once. V and J are TRBV28 and TRBJ2-5; D perhaps matches TRBD1 (6 bases). CDR3 length: 16 amino acids. CDR1 is MDHEN and CDR2 is SYDVKM in the germline V gene. V was shortened by 2 bases and J by 5 bases, with 18 bases between the two germline ends. Here the CDR3 DNA reads TGTGCCAGCAGTTTAGAGGGTGGCAGGGGTATTGAGACCCAGTACTTC. Protein sequence: CASSLEGGRGIETQYF.